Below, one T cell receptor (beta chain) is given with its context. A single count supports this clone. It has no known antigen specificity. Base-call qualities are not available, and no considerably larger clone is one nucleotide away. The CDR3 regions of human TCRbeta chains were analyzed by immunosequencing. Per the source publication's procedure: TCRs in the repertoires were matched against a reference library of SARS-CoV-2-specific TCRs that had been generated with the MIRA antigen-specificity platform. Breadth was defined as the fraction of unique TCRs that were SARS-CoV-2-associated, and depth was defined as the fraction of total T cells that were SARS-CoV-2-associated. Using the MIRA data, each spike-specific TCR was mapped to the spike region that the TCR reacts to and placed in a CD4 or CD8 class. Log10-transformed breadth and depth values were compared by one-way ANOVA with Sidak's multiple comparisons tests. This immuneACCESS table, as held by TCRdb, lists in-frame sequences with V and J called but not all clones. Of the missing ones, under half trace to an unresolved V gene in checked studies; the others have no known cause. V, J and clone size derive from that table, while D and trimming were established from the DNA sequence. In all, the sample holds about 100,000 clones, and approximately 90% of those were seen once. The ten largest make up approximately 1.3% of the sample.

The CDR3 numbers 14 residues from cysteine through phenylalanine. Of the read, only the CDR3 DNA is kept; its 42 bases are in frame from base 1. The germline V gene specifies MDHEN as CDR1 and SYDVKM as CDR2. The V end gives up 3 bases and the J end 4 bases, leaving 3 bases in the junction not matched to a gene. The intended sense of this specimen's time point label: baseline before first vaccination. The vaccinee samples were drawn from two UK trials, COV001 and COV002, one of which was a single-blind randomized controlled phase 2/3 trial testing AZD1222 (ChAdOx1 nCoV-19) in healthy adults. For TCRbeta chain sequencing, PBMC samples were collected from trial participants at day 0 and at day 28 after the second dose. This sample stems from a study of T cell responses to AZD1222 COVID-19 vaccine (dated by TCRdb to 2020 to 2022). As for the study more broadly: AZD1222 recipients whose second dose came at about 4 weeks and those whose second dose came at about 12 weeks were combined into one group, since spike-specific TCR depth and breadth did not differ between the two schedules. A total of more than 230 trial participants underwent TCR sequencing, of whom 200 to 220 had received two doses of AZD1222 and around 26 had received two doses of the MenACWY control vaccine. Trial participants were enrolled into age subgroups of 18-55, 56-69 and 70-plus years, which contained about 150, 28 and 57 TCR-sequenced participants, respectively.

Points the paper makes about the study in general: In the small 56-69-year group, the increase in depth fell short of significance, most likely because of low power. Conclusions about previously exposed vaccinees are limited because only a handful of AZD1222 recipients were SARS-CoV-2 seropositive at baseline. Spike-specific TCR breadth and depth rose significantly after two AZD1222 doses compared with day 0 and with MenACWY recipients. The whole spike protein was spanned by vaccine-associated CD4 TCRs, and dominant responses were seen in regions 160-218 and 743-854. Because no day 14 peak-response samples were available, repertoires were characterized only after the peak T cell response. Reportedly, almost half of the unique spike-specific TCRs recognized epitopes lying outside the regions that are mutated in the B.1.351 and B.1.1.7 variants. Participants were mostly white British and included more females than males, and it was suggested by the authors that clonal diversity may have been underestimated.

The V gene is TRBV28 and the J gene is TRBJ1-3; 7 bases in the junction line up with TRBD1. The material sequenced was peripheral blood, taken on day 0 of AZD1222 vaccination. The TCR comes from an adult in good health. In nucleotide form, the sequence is TGTGCCAGCAGTTTCGGGACAGCCGGAAACACCATATATTTT. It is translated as CASSFGTAGNTIYF. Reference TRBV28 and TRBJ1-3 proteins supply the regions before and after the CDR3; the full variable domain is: DVKVTQSSRYLVKRTGEKVFLECVQDMDHENMFWYRQDPGLGLRLIYFSYDVKMKEKGDIPEGYSVSREKKERFSLILESASTNQTSMYLCASSFGTAGNTIYFGEGSWLTVV.